The 10 T cell receptor beta chains given below trace back to one sample, sequenced in a study of radiation and T cells in renal cell carcinoma. Produced via immunoSEQ multiplex PCR; TCRdb's table is partial and in-frame only. The table has roughly 140,000 clones, about 91% seen once. Time point reported: blood 2 weeks post-SBRT. The treatment is: 15 Gy SBRT to primary tumor, nephrectomy 4 weeks later. Sequencing used blood, obtained from a patient whose treatment included radiotherapy and nephrectomy. The origin of the receptors is a woman in her forties or fifties with renal cell carcinoma.

V usage is TRBV15 and J usage is TRBJ1-1; no firm D call. The germline V gene encodes CDR1 LNHNV and CDR2 YYDKDF (reference sequence). V lost 3 bases and J lost 4, with 15 bases in between. The CDR3 runs to 15 residues. The CDR3 coding sequence is TGTGCCACCAGCAGTGACACCGGCCTGATCACTGAAGCTTTCTTT. This sequence encodes CATSSDTGLITEAFF.

This clone showed up just once. The CDR3 coding sequence is TGCGCCAGCAGCTTGGGACAGGGACGGCCCACCGGGGAGCTGTTTTTT. It translates to CASSLGQGRPTGELFF. This sequence joins TRBV5-1 and TRBJ2-2; 7 bases align to TRBD1. The CDR3 length is 16 residues. Germline CDR1 SGHRS, CDR2 YFSETQ. V dropped 0 bases and J dropped 4; count of bases not matched to a gene: 6.

Only one count was recorded for this clone. The gene calls are TRBV7-9 and TRBJ2-5, with D maybe TRBD2 (5 bases). V lost 3 bases, J lost 1 base, and 12 bases lay in between. The CDR3 contains 15 residues. Germline CDR1 is SEHNR and CDR2 is FQNEAQ (reference sequence). In nucleotides, the CDR3 is TGTGCCAGCAGCTTCGAAGGACTCCTCCAAGAGACCCAGTACTTC. Translating it yields CASSFEGLLQETQYF.

V is TRBV5-8 and J is TRBJ1-3, with a possible D match to TRBD1 (5 bases). V gave up 0 bases and J gave up 0 bases, with 13 bases separating them. The CDR3 runs 17 residues. Per germline, CDR1 SGHTS and CDR2 YDEGEE. The chain's CDR3 is CASSLDRGVGSGNTIYF. For the CDR3, the DNA is TGTGCCAGCAGCTTGGATCGGGGCGTTGGCTCTGGAAACACCATATATTTT.

This clone was detected only once. This chain connects TRBV5-1 to TRBJ2-2; D uncertain. This CDR3 contains 14 residues. Germline V lookup: CDR1 SGHRS, CDR2 YFSETQ. V was trimmed by 4 bases and J by 2 bases, leaving 9 bases between them. DNA of the CDR3: TGCGCCAGCAGCCTCACACTAAACACCGGGGAGCTGTTTTTT. It specifies CASSLTLNTGELFF.

The table lists this clone with a count of one. The rearrangement joins TRBV5-1 to TRBJ2-7, with TRBD2 as a possible D gene (6 bases). Germline CDR1 is SGHRS and CDR2 is YFSETQ. Trimming stripped 4 bases from V and 5 bases from J, with 19 bases between. This CDR3 has 15 amino acids. CDR3 region: CASSRIGGAQDEQYF. CDR3 sequence (DNA): TGCGCCAGCAGCCGGATAGGAGGGGCGCAGGACGAGCAGTACTTC.

The chain carries TRBV30 and TRBJ1-2; D is ambiguous. Trimming took 0 bases from V and 7 from J, leaving 12 bases between them. Germline CDR1 is GTSNPN and CDR2 is SVGIG (reference sequence). The length of the CDR3 is 13 residues. The CDR3 loop is CAWSVGLDVGYTF. The DNA for the CDR3 is TGTGCCTGGAGTGTAGGACTAGACGTTGGCTACACCTTC.

The chain employs TRBV29-1 and TRBJ1-4; unclear D gene. CDR3 size: 13 residues. Trimming left V 5 bases short and J 0 bases short, with 7 bases between. CDR1 and CDR2 from the germline V gene are SQVTM and ANQGSEA. CDR3 amino acids: CSVTLATNEKLFF. The CDR3 region has the DNA TGCAGCGTTACACTTGCAACTAATGAAAAACTGTTTTTT.

The chain has TRBV27 and TRBJ2-7; D possibly corresponds to TRBD1 (6 bases). V gave up 10 bases and J gave up 3 bases, with 13 bases separating them. Germline V gives CDR1 MNHEY, CDR2 SMNVEV (reference sequence). CDR3 length: 12 residues. This CDR3 is CATRQANYEQYF. The CDR3 DNA is TGTGCCACTCGACAGGCAAACTACGAGCAGTACTTC.

Note on this clone: The sample carries other DNA sequences with the same CDR3. The chain uses TRBV11-3 and TRBJ2-7; D unresolved. V lost 0 bases and J 2 bases, leaving 5 bases between the germline ends. CDR3 size: 13 residues. Germline lookup yields CDR1 SGHNT and CDR2 YENEEA. DNA of the CDR3: TGTGCCAGCAGCTTAGAGCCCACCTACGAGCAGTACTTC. Translation gives CASSLEPTYEQYF.